These T cell receptor beta chains were read from a single sample in a study of T cells after yellow fever vaccination. TCRdb independently ran MiXCR on the 5' RACE reads; one entry per CDR3 protein. The sample yields a few hundred thousand distinct CDR3 sequences, 6.5% to 8.5% seen once. The material was CD4+ T cells sorted from PBMCs, obtained 15 days after the yellow fever booster vaccination. These receptor sequences come from a man younger than 40 who received the YFV17D yellow fever vaccine. Both conserved end residues are part of each CDR3. The D gene is left open where the match is weak. For some rows the clone size is stated as once, few or many, or as a class when expanded; others skip it.

abundance,d_gene,v_gene,j_gene,CDR3nt,CDR3aa
few,TRBD2,TRBV20-1,TRBJ2-4,TGCAGTGGTGGGACTAGCGGGATAAACATTCAGTACTTC,CSGGTSGINIQYF
many,NA,TRBV27,TRBJ1-1,TGTGCCAGCAGTGTGCTTCGGAACACTGAAGCTTTCTTT,CASSVLRNTEAFF
few,NA,TRBV2,TRBJ1-2,TGTGCCAGCAGTGATACGGGCGCGTACTATGGCTACACCTTC,CASSDTGAYYGYTF
NA,NA,TRBV18,TRBJ2-7,TGTGCCAGCTCACCTACACTTACCGACTACGAGCAGTACTTC,CASSPTLTDYEQYF
many,NA,TRBV12-3/TRBV12-4,TRBJ1-1,TGTGCCAGCAGTTTTTCTATGAACACTGAAGCTTTCTTT,CASSFSMNTEAFF
few,TRBD1,TRBV7-8,TRBJ1-3,TGTGCCAGCAGCAACAGGGGTCTCCCTGGAAACACCATATATTTT,CASSNRGLPGNTIYF
few,NA,TRBV20-1,TRBJ1-5,TGCAGTGCTAGAGCAGGGGCCAGCAATCAGCCCCAGCATTTT,CSARAGASNQPQHF
few,NA,TRBV7-2,TRBJ2-5,TGTGCCAGCAGCCCGAGGACTGCGGAGACCCAGTACTTC,CASSPRTAETQYF
many,NA,TRBV18,TRBJ2-1,TGTGCCAGCTCACCCCAAGGAGGGCCGAGTTTCAATGAGCAGTTCTTC,CASSPQGGPSFNEQFF
many,TRBD1,TRBV2,TRBJ1-1,TGTGCCAGCAGAAAGGTTGGACAGGGGTCTAACACTGAAGCTTTCTTT,CASRKVGQGSNTEAFF
NA,NA,TRBV7-2,TRBJ2-7,TGTGCCAGCAGCCAGACTAGAACCTCCTACGAGCAGTACTTC,CASSQTRTSYEQYF
NA,TRBD2,TRBV20-1,TRBJ2-5,TGCAGTGCTCCTAGACTAGCGCAACTCCAAGAGACCCAGTACTTC,CSAPRLAQLQETQYF
few,NA,TRBV4-3,TRBJ1-2,TGCGCCAGCAGCCAAGTATTCACAGGCAATGGCTACACCTTC,CASSQVFTGNGYTF
NA,NA,TRBV27,TRBJ2-7,TGTGCCAGCAGCTCCGCGGGGTTCCACGAGCAGTACTTC,CASSSAGFHEQYF
many,NA,TRBV7-2,TRBJ2-1,TGTGCCAGCAGCCTATGGACGGAAGGGGAGCAGTTCTTC,CASSLWTEGEQFF
few,NA,TRBV5-6,TRBJ2-5,TGTGCCAGCAGCCAAATCATCGCGGGACTTCGAAAAGAGACCCAGTACTTC,CASSQIIAGLRKETQYF
NA,NA,TRBV18,TRBJ2-1,TGTGCCAGCTCACCAGGGCTTGAGCAGTTCTTC,CASSPGLEQFF
NA,NA,TRBV9,TRBJ2-7,TGTGCCAGCGGCCCCGGCAACCTCCCCTACGAGCAGTACTTC,CASGPGNLPYEQYF
NA,NA,TRBV1,TRBJ2-3,TGCACCAGCAGCCAAAAGAGCTGGGACCGCACAGATACGCAGTATTTT,CTSSQKSWDRTDTQYF
NA,NA,TRBV24-1,TRBJ2-5,TGTGCCACCCCTATCCAGACCCAGTACTTC,CATPIQTQYF
NA,TRBD2,TRBV20-1,TRBJ2-1,TGCAGTGCTAGACCTCTCCCTAGCGGCTCCTACAATGAGCAGTTCTTC,CSARPLPSGSYNEQFF
many,NA,TRBV5-1,TRBJ2-5,TGCGCCAGCAGCTTGGCCGGGCAGCAGCAAGAGACCCAGTACTTC,CASSLAGQQQETQYF
many,NA,TRBV20-1,TRBJ2-3,TGCAGTGCTGCCTATGGGGGGCCGAACACAGATACGCAGTATTTT,CSAAYGGPNTDTQYF
few,NA,TRBV7-2,TRBJ1-2,TGTGCCAGCGTATCCAAGGGGGATCACTATGGCTACACCTTC,CASVSKGDHYGYTF
few,NA,TRBV20-1,TRBJ2-7,TGCAGTGCTGGGGCCAGTCGCGGGGACTACGAGCAGTACTTC,CSAGASRGDYEQYF
NA,TRBD1,TRBV6-1,TRBJ1-5,TGTGCCAGCAGCGAACCCTCAGGGGGGAAAAAGCCCCAGCATTTT,CASSEPSGGKKPQHF
few,NA,TRBV5-1,TRBJ1-1,TGCGCCAGCAGCAAACACGACAGGCACACTGAAGCTTTCTTT,CASSKHDRHTEAFF
few,TRBD1,TRBV6-5,TRBJ1-2,TGTGCCAGCAGTTACTTGCTTGTGACAGGGACTTGGGGCTACACCTTC,CASSYLLVTGTWGYTF
many,NA,TRBV7-6,TRBJ2-1,TGTGCCAGCAGCTTAATGACCACCCCGGGGAATGAGCAGTTCTTC,CASSLMTTPGNEQFF